One and the same sample provided the 19 T cell receptor beta chains below, sequenced in a study of blood T cell repertoires in COVID-19. The method was immunoSEQ multiplex PCR; TCRdb's version includes in-frame clones alone and lacks a portion of them. In the table there are around 65,000 clones, more than 75% of which are singletons. Input material: peripheral blood. The receptor source for this set is a human donor in a cohort sampled during active COVID-19.

The chain uses TRBV28 and TRBJ2-1, with D perhaps matching TRBD2 (5 bases). Per germline, CDR1 MDHEN and CDR2 SYDVKM. The CDR3 runs 15 residues. V lost 7 bases to trimming and J lost 4 bases, with 17 bases between them. The CDR3 loop is CASKGRSGDYNEQFF. CDR3 DNA: TGTGCCAGCAAGGGTAGGAGCGGCGATTACAATGAGCAGTTCTTC.

The rearrangement joins TRBV5-1 to TRBJ2-5, with D unclear. Germline loops: CDR1 SGHRS, CDR2 YFSETQ. The CDR3 consists of 13 residues. V lost 4 bases and J 0 bases, leaving 7 bases between the germline ends. The CDR3 reads CASSITDQETQYF. The CDR3 DNA reads as TGCGCCAGCAGCATAACAGACCAAGAGACCCAGTACTTC.

The V and J genes are TRBV6-5 and TRBJ2-5; D not certain. The V end lost 5 bases, the J end lost 0 bases, and 4 bases lay between the germline ends. The CDR3 contains 12 residues. Looked up from germline, CDR1 is MNHEY and CDR2 is SVGAGI. The CDR3 here is CASSRDQETQYF. CDR3 DNA: TGTGCCAGCAGTCGGGACCAAGAGACCCAGTACTTC.

This sequence joins TRBV4-2 and TRBJ2-1, with 10 bases lining up with TRBD2. V dropped 1 base and J dropped 2; count of bases not matched to a gene: 5. The CDR3 totals 17 residues. Germline-derived CDR1 and CDR2 are LGHNA and YNFKEQ. The CDR3 is CASSQALLAGTYNEQFF. CDR3 DNA sequence: TGTGCCAGCAGCCAAGCCCTACTAGCGGGGACCTACAATGAGCAGTTCTTC.

V gene TRBV7-5 combines with J gene TRBJ1-5. TRBV7-5 is shown as a pseudogene. This CDR3 is 18 amino acids long. The DNA for the CDR3 is TGTGTCAGAAGCTTAGTCCTAGTCCATGGCCTCGCGGGTCAGCCCCAGCATTTT. It translates to CVRSLVLVHGLAGQPQHF.

The CDR3 loop is CASSLFGLGSSGANVLTF. The CDR3 nucleotides are TGTGCCAGCAGTTTATTTGGACTCGGGAGCTCTGGGGCCAACGTCCTGACTTTC. The genes are TRBV28 and TRBJ2-6, with TRBD2 as a possible D gene (6 bases). Trimming removed 1 base at V and 0 bases at J, with 13 bases between. The germline CDR1 and CDR2 sequences are MDHEN and SYDVKM. CDR3 length: 18 amino acids.

V and J are TRBV18 and TRBJ2-7; 7 bases map to TRBD2. The CDR3 has 14 residues. The V segment lost 6 bases and the J segment 9 bases; nucleotides outside the gene matches: 14. Germline loops: CDR1 KGHSH, CDR2 LQKENI. As DNA, the CDR3 is TGTGCCAGCTCCCCGGGGGGTTTGGCCCACGGGCAGTACTTC. It is translated as CASSPGGLAHGQYF. The whole variable domain, remainder taken from reference TRBV18 and TRBJ2-7, is NAGVMQNPRHLVRRRGQEARLRCSPMKGHSHVYWYRQLPEEGLKFMVYLQKENIIDESGMPKERFSAEFPKEGPSILRIQQVVRGDSAAYFCASSPGGLAHGQYFGPGTRLTVT.

The chain is built from TRBV28 and TRBJ2-6; D is uncertain. CDR1 and CDR2 from the germline V gene are MDHEN and SYDVKM. The V gene lost 3 bases and the J gene lost 4 bases, with 10 bases spanning the gap. The CDR3 consists of 15 residues. The CDR3 reads CASSFVSVGANVLTF. CDR3 coding DNA: TGTGCCAGCAGTTTCGTTTCGGTAGGGGCCAACGTCCTGACTTTC.

The V and J genes are TRBV27 and TRBJ2-7; maybe TRBD1 (5 bases). Trimming removed 3 bases from V and 0 bases from J, with 9 bases in between. The CDR3 consists of 14 residues. Germline CDR1 reads MNHEY; CDR2 reads SMNVEV (reference sequence). In DNA form, the CDR3 reads TGTGCCAGCAGTTTGGGGCGGTTCTCCTACGAGCAGTACTTC. This encodes CASSLGRFSYEQYF.

The V call is TRBV28, the J call TRBJ2-4; no firm D call. Germline assignment: CDR1 MDHEN and CDR2 SYDVKM. There are 14 residues in the CDR3. With 7 bases removed from V and 3 bases from J, the gap between germline ends came to 13 bases. The CDR3 bases are TGTGCCAGCACTCAACCGGGTAGCAAAAACATTCAGTACTTC. The encoded protein is CASTQPGSKNIQYF.

V usage is TRBV11-2 and J usage is TRBJ2-3, with TRBD1 matching 9 bases. This CDR3 is built from 17 residues. V gave up 5 bases and J gave up 4 bases; unmatched junction bases: 13. Germline loops: CDR1 SGHAT, CDR2 FQNNGV. The DNA for the CDR3 is TGTGCCAGCAGCCCCCCATGGGACAGGGAGGGTGCAGATACGCAGTATTTT. Its protein product is CASSPPWDREGADTQYF.

The V gene is TRBV7-2, the J gene TRBJ2-5; 9 bases line up with TRBD2. V shed 4 bases and J 1 base; nucleotides not matched to a gene: 7. CDR1 is SGHTA and CDR2 is FQGNSA in the germline V gene. The CDR3 has 16 residues. The chain's CDR3 is CASSSRLAEPQETQYF. The CDR3 nucleotides read TGTGCCAGCAGCTCTCGACTAGCGGAGCCCCAAGAGACCCAGTACTTC. The full variable domain, its missing parts supplied by reference TRBV7-2 and TRBJ2-5, is GAGVSQSPSNKVTEKGKDVELRCDPISGHTALYWYRQSLGQGLEFLIYFQGNSAPDKSGLPSDRFSAERTGGSVSTLTIQRTQQEDSAVYLCASSSRLAEPQETQYFGPGTRLLVL.

This chain links TRBV28 with TRBJ2-2, with D tentatively TRBD2 (6 bases). The CDR3 extends over 14 amino acids. V lost 6 bases and J 1 base, leaving 9 bases between the germline ends. Germline V gene sequence: CDR1 MDHEN, CDR2 SYDVKM. This chain's CDR3 is CASSSSGNTGELFF. The CDR3 nucleotides read TGTGCCAGCAGCAGTAGCGGGAACACCGGGGAGCTGTTTTTT.

V usage is TRBV28 and J usage is TRBJ2-3; 8 positions agree with TRBD1. The CDR3 totals 16 residues. CDR1 is MDHEN and CDR2 is SYDVKM in the germline V gene. V shed 6 bases, J shed 2 bases, and the junction held 10 bases outside the gene matches. The CDR3 DNA sequence: TGTGCCAGCAGCCCGGCGCCGGGACAGGACACAGATACGCAGTATTTT. Amino acid sequence: CASSPAPGQDTDTQYF.

This clone has a single count. The J gene is TRBJ2-1, the V gene TRBV3-1 (or the pseudogene TRBV3-2), with 10 nucleotides matching TRBD2. Germline CDR1 is LGHDT and CDR2 is YNNKEL (reference sequence). The V segment lost 1 base and the J segment 5 bases; nucleotides outside the gene matches: 11. The CDR3 runs 18 residues. CDR3 nucleotide sequence: TGTGCCAGCAGCCAAGGGTGGCTAGCGGGAGATCCCCACAATGAGCAGTTCTTC. Its translation is CASSQGWLAGDPHNEQFF.

The chain couples TRBV7-8 to TRBJ2-7; 10 bases line up with TRBD2. This CDR3 contains 16 residues. The trim removed 5 bases at V and 5 bases at J, leaving 12 bases unmatched. Germline V gene sequence: CDR1 SGHVS, CDR2 FQNEAQ. The CDR3 here is CASSPPGAGGHHEQYF. The CDR3 nucleotides read TGTGCCAGCAGCCCCCCTGGAGCGGGAGGGCACCACGAGCAGTACTTC. The complete variable domain, with remaining parts taken from reference TRBV7-8 and TRBJ2-7, reads GAGVSQSPRYKVAKRGQDVALRCDPISGHVSLFWYQQALGQGPEFLTYFQNEAQLDKSGLPSDRFFAERPEGSVSTLKIQRTQQEDSAVYLCASSPPGAGGHHEQYFGPGTRLTVT.

The chain employs TRBV18 and TRBJ2-7; weak D call: TRBD1 (6 bases). This CDR3 is built from 13 residues. Trimming pared 3 bases from V and 4 bases from J, leaving 10 bases between. From germline, CDR1 is KGHSH and CDR2 LQKENI. The CDR3 DNA is TGTGCCAGCTCACCGCAGGGGCCTTACGAGCAGTACTTC. Its protein product is CASSPQGPYEQYF.

The J gene is TRBJ2-1, the V gene TRBV29-1; no clear D. The CDR3 length is 14 residues. V lost 4 bases to trimming and J lost 0 bases, with 10 bases between them. Germline CDR1 reads SQVTM; CDR2 reads ANQGSEA. CDR3 residues: CSVVLGISYNEQFF. The CDR3 DNA is TGCAGCGTTGTTCTCGGTATCTCCTACAATGAGCAGTTCTTC.

The chain is built from TRBV28 and TRBJ1-2, with D possibly matching TRBD1 (6 bases). Germline CDR1 MDHEN, CDR2 SYDVKM. V was pared by 5 bases and J by 8 bases, with 18 bases between. There are 14 residues in the CDR3. DNA for the CDR3: TGTGCCAGCAGTGACAGGTCTCCGGTAGGAGGCTACACCTTC. Its translation: CASSDRSPVGGYTF.